Listed here are 7 T cell receptor beta chains from one sample, sequenced in a study of blood T cell repertoires in COVID-19. Clones were sequenced by immunoSEQ multiplex PCR, and TCRdb holds only the in-frame ones, with some missing. Here the sample spans under 200,000 clones, around 79% being singletons. Sequencing was performed on peripheral blood. The receptors come from a woman aged 40 to 50 with COVID-19, enrolled during active disease.

V gene TRBV11-2 combines with J gene TRBJ1-1; maybe TRBD1 (5 bases). V gave up 6 bases and J gave up 7 bases, with 15 bases separating them. The CDR3 length is 13 residues. Germline CDR1 is SGHAT and CDR2 is FQNNGV. In DNA, the CDR3 is TGTGCCAGCAGGCATAAAATCAGGGATGAAGCTTTCTTT. Translated, it gives CASRHKIRDEAFF. Filled out from reference TRBV11-2 and TRBJ1-1, the complete variable domain reads EAGVAQSPRYKIIEKRQSVAFWCNPISGHATLYWYQQILGQGPKLLIQFQNNGVVDDSQLPKDRFSAERLKGVDSTLKIQPAKLEDSAVYLCASRHKIRDEAFFGQGTRLTVV.

The sample holds a few counts of this clone. The V and J genes are TRBV18 and TRBJ2-1, with 11 bases aligning to TRBD2. Unmatched junction bases numbered 0, after V lost 3 bases and J lost 2 bases. The CDR3 sequence is 15 residues long. The germline gives CDR1 KGHSH, CDR2 LQKENI. CDR3 nucleotide sequence: TGTGCCAGCTCACCTAGCGGGAGGGCCTACAATGAGCAGTTCTTC. Protein: CASSPSGRAYNEQFF.

This clone was recorded only once. The gene calls are TRBV5-5 and TRBJ2-5; no reliable D call. The CDR3 is 14 amino acids. Trimming cost V 6 bases and J 4 bases, with 16 bases left between them. The germline V gene encodes CDR1 SGHKS and CDR2 YYEKEE (reference sequence). In DNA, the CDR3 is TGTGCCAGCACCCTATACGATCGTGTAGAGACCCAGTACTTC. Its protein product is CASTLYDRVETQYF.

The rearrangement links TRBV21-1 to TRBJ2-1; TRBD2 is the table's D call and was not checked against the DNA. TRBV21-1 has pseudogene status. The CDR3 spans 16 residues. Here the CDR3 DNA reads TGTGCCAGCAGCAAAGAGGCTAGCGCCAGGGACAATGAGCAGTTCTTC. This encodes CASSKEASARDNEQFF.

The gene calls are TRBV4-3 and TRBJ1-6; D gene uncertain. V was cut by 5 bases and J by 7 bases, with 18 bases left in between. The CDR3 totals 16 residues. Germline CDR1 LGHNA, CDR2 YSLEER. CDR3 residues: CASSADSGVPNSPLHF. DNA for the CDR3: TGCGCCAGCAGCGCAGACTCCGGGGTCCCCAATTCACCCCTCCACTTT.

This chain links TRBV19 with TRBJ2-2; 10 nucleotides line up with TRBD1. The ends lost 8 bases at V and 1 base at J; junction bases unmatched: 1. CDR1 and CDR2 from the germline V gene are LNHDA and SQIVND (reference sequence). This CDR3 has 14 residues. CDR3 bases: TGTGCCAGTCGGGACAGGGGGAACACCGGGGAGCTGTTTTTT. As protein: CASRDRGNTGELFF.

The V call is TRBV6-6, the J call TRBJ1-5; the match to TRBD1 covers 8 bases. Trimming at V came to 5 bases and at J to 7 bases, leaving 4 bases not matched to a gene. Germline values: CDR1 MNHNY, CDR2 SVGAGI (reference sequence). The length of the CDR3 is 13 residues. The CDR3 bases are TGTGCCAGCAGTGGACAGGGACAACAGCCCCAGCATTTT. Its protein is CASSGQGQQPQHF.